This T cell receptor beta chain stems from a study of cytomegalovirus exposure and HLA in healthy donors. Germline lookup yields CDR1 MNHEY and CDR2 SMNVEV (reference sequence). V lost 0 bases, J lost 4 bases, and 12 bases lay in between. The CDR3 consists of 15 residues. Researchers ran the PCR with 60 Vbeta and 13 Jbeta primers. Here immunoSEQ multiplex PCR was the method, and the copy in TCRdb shows in-frame clones only, minus some. This sample carries 110,000 or so clones, almost 85% of them seen once, and the ten largest clones take 1.5%. Sequenced sample: PBMCs. The TCR sequence derives from a woman aged 18-29 years in good health and CMV-seronegative. The V call is TRBV27, the J call TRBJ1-2; the D gene is possibly TRBD1 (5 bases). The CDR3: CASSLSIGGGYGYTF. The DNA of the CDR3 is TGTGCCAGCAGTTTATCGATTGGGGGGGGCTATGGCTACACCTTC.